The entry that follows covers one T cell receptor beta chain sequence. The target antigen is unknown. CDR1 is SGHVS and CDR2 is FQNEAQ in the germline V gene. The germline V and J ends were trimmed by 0 bases and 0 bases, with 3 bases remaining between them. The CDR3 totals 15 residues. This sample is part of a study of OX40 agonist ivuxolimab in advanced cancers. In the study overall: Of mixed ages from about 20 to 90 and averaging about 60 years, the group was 65% to 85% male. Partial response was recorded in three patients: one hepatocellular carcinoma and two cutaneous melanoma cases. General study findings and limits: Blood T cells, both CD4+ and CD8+, expanded clonally by week 6 at 0.1 to 3.0 mg/kg.

Prior autoimmune disease or systemic immunosuppression barred patients. Produced via immunoSEQ multiplex PCR; TCRdb's table is partial and in-frame only. The sample includes under 8,500 clones, over 70% of them seen just once. The clonotype comes from an adult with an advanced solid tumor such as melanoma, head and neck, liver or kidney cancer. This sample comprised CD4+ or CD8+ T cells sorted from blood, obtained in a trial of the OX40 agonist ivuxolimab. The chain recombines TRBV7-8 with TRBJ2-6; D ambiguous. The CDR3 here is CASSLADSGANVLTF. As DNA, the CDR3 is TGTGCCAGCAGCTTAGCGGACTCTGGGGCCAACGTCCTGACTTTC.